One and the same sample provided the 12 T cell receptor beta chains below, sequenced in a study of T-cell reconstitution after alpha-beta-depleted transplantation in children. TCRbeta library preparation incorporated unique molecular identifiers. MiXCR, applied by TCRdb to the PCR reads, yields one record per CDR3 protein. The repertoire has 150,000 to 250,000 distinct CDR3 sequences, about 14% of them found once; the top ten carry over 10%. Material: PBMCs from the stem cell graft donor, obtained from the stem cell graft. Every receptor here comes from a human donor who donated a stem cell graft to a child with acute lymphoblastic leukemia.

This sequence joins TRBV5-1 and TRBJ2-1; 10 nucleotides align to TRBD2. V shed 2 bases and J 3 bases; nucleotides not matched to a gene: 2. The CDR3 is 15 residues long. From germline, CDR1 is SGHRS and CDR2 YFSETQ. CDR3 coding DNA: TGCGCCAGCAGCTTCGGACTAGCGGTCTACAATGAGCAGTTCTTC. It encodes CASSFGLAVYNEQFF.

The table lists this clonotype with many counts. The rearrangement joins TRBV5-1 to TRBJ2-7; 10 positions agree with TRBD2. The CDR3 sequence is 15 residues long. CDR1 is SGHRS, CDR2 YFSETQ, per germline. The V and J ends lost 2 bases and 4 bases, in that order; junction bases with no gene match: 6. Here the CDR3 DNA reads TGCGCCAGCAGCTTCGTCCTAGCGGGAGTATACGAGCAGTACTTC. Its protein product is CASSFVLAGVYEQYF.

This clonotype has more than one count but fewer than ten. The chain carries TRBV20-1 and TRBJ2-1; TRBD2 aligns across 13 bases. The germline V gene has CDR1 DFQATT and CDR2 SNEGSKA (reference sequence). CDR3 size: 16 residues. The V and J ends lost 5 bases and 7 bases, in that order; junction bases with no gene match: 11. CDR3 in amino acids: CSASLRTSGSGNEQFF. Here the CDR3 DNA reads TGCAGTGCTTCCCTCAGGACTAGCGGGAGTGGTAATGAGCAGTTCTTC.

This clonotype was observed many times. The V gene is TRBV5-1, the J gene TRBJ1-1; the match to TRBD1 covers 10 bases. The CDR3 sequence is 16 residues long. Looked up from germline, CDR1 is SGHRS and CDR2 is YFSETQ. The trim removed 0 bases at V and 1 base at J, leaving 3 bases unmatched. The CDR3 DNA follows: TGCGCCAGCAGCTTGGCCGGGACAGGGGAGAACACTGAAGCTTTCTTT. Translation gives CASSLAGTGENTEAFF.

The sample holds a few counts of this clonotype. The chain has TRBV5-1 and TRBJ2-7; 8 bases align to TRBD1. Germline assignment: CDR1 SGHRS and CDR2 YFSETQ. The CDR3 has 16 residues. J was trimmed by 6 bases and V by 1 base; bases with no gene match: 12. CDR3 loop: CASSLSPGDRTTEQYF. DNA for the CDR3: TGCGCCAGCAGCTTGTCCCCAGGGGACAGGACGACCGAGCAGTACTTC.

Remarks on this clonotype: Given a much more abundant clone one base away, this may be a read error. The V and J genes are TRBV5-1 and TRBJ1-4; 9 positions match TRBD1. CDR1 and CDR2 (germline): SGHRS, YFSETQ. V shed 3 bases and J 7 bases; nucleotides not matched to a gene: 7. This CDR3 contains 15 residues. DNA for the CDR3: TGCGCCAGCAGCTCAGGGGGGACAGGGCTTGAAAAACTGTTTTTT. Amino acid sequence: CASSSGGTGLEKLFF.

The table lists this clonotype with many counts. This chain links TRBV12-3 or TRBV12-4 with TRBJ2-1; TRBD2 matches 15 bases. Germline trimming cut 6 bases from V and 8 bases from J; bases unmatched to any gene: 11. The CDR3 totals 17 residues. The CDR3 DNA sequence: TGTGCCAGCAGCCACAGGACTAGCGGGAGGGCCTCGGATGAGCAGTTCTTC. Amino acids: CASSHRTSGRASDEQFF.

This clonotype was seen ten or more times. This CDR3 is CASTPAGENYDEQFF. CDR3 DNA sequence: TGTGCCAGCACCCCAGCGGGAGAGAATTACGATGAGCAGTTCTTC. The chain carries TRBV28 and TRBJ2-1; 8 positions match TRBD2. With V trimmed by 7 bases and J by 8 bases, 13 bases remained unmatched. This CDR3 is built from 15 residues. The germline CDR1 and CDR2 sequences are MDHEN and SYDVKM.

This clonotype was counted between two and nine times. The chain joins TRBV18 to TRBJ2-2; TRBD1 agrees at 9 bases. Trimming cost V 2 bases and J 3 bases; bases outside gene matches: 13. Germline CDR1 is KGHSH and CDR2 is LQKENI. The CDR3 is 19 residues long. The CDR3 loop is CASSPISGTGRLDTGELFF. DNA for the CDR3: TGTGCCAGCTCACCAATATCCGGGACAGGGCGTTTAGACACCGGGGAGCTGTTTTTT. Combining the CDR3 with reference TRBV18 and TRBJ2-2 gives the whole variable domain NAGVMQNPRHLVRRRGQEARLRCSPMKGHSHVYWYRQLPEEGLKFMVYLQKENIIDESGMPKERFSAEFPKEGPSILRIQQVVRGDSAAYFCASSPISGTGRLDTGELFFGEGSRLTVL.

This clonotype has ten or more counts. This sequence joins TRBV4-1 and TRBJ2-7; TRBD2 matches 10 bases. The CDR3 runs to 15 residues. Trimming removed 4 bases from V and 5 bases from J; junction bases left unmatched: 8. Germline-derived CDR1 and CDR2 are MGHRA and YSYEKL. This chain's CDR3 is CASSPSGLAGDEQYF. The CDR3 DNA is TGCGCCAGCAGCCCCTCAGGGCTAGCGGGAGACGAGCAGTACTTC.

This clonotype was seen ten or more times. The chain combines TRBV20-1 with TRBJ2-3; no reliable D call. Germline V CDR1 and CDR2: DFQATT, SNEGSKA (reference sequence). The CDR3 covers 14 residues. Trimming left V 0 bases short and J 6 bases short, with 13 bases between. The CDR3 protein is CSARDKNKLDTQYF. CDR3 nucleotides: TGCAGTGCTAGAGATAAGAACAAGTTGGATACGCAGTATTTT.

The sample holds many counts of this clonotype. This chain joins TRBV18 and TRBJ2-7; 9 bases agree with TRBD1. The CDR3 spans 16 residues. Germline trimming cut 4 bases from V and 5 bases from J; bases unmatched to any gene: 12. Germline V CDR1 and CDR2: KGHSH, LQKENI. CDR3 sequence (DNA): TGTGCCAGCTCACAACTCCGGGACAGGGAAACCCACGAGCAGTACTTC. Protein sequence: CASSQLRDRETHEQYF.